This TCR beta chain comes out of a study of glioma-infiltrating T cells after dendritic cell vaccination. About this clone itself: One end of the junction is discordant with germline, which a read error may explain.

Germline V lookup: CDR1 SSHAT, CDR2 FNYEAQ (reference sequence). The CDR3 runs 13 residues. Time point meaning: after dendritic cell vaccination, including at tumor progression/relapse. Patients had residual fresh-frozen tumor tissue and more than two years of survival data. The immunoSEQ assay amplified TCRB CDR3 from up to roughly 2 ug DNA. The primer mix had 60 V beta and 13 J beta primers. Using immunoSEQ multiplex PCR, the repertoire was profiled, and TCRdb retains in-frame clones only, with some absent. The sample holds roughly 10,000 clones, roughly 80% seen once. The receptor's source is a human donor with glioblastoma. This chain connects TRBV7-7 to TRBJ2-7; no reliable D call. The material sequenced was blood, taken after dendritic cell vaccination. Here the CDR3 DNA reads TGTGCTAGCAGCGCAGACCCAGCGAGGGAGCAGTACTTC. Protein: CASSADPAREQYF. The entire variable domain, with the rest obtained from reference TRBV7-7 and TRBJ2-7, is as follows: GAGVSQSPRYKVTKRGQDVTLRCDPISSHATLYWYQQALGQGPEFLTYFNYEAQPDKSGLPSDRFSAERPEGSISTLTIQRTEQRDSAMYRCASSADPAREQYFGPGTRLTVT.